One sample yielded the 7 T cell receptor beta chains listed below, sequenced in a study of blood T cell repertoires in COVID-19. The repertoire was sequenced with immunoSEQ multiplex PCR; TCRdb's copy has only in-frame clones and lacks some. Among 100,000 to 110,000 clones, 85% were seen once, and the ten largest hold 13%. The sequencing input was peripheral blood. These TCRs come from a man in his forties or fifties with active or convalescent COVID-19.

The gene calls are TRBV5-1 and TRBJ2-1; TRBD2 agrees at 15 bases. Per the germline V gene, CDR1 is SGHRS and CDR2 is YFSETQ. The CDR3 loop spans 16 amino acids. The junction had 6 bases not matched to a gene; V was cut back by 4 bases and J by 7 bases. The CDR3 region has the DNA TGCGCCAGCAGCCCAGGACTAGCGGGAGGGTATAATGAGCAGTTCTTC. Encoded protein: CASSPGLAGGYNEQFF.

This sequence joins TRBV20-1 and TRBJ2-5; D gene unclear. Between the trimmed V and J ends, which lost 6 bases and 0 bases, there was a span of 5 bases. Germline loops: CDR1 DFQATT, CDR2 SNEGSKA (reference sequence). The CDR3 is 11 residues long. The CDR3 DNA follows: TGCAGTGCATCGGACCAAGAGACCCAGTACTTC. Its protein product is CSASDQETQYF.

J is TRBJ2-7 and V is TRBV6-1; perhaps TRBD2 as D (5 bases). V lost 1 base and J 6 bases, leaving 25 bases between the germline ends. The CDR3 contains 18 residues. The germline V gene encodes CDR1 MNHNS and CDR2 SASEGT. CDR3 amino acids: CASSEVSQAILSGSEQYF. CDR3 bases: TGTGCCAGCAGTGAAGTGAGTCAGGCAATCCTCTCGGGATCCGAGCAGTACTTC.

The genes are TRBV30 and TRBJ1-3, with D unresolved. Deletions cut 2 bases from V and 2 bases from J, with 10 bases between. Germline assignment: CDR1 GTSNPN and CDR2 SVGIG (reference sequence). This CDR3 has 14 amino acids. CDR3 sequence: CAWSTRSPGNTIYF. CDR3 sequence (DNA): TGTGCCTGGAGTACTCGGTCCCCTGGAAACACCATATATTTT.

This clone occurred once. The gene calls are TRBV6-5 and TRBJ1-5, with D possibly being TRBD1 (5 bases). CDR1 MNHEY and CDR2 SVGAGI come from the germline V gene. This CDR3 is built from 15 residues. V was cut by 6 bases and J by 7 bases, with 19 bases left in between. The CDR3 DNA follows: TGTGCCAGCAGGCAATTAAGCGGAGGGGAGCAGCCCCAGCATTTT. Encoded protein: CASRQLSGGEQPQHF.

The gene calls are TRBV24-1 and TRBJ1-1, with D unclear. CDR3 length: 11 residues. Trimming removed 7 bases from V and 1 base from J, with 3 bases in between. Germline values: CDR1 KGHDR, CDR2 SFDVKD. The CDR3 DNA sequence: TGTGCCACCAGCAAGAACACTGAAGCTTTCTTT. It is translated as CATSKNTEAFF.

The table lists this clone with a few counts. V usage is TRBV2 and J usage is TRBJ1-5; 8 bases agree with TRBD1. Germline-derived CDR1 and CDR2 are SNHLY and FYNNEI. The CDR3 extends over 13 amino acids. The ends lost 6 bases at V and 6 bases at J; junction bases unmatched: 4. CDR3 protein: CASRQGVSQPQHF. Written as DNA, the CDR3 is TGTGCCAGCAGACAGGGGGTAAGTCAGCCCCAGCATTTT.